The text below deals with one T cell receptor beta chain. Its antigen is not known. These data come from a study of cytomegalovirus exposure and HLA in healthy donors. Findings of the study overall: It was reported that the classifier diagnosed cytomegalovirus status with high specificity and sensitivity in both the original and validation cohorts.

Use of 60 Vbeta and 13 Jbeta primers characterized the PCR. Generated by immunoSEQ multiplex PCR, the TCRdb table keeps only in-frame clones and is missing some. This sample's table has 100,000 to 150,000 clones. The V gene lost 4 bases and the J gene lost 3 bases, with 12 bases spanning the gap. The germline V gene encodes CDR1 SGHDN and CDR2 FVKESK. The CDR3 extends over 15 amino acids. Sequencing input: PBMCs. The V and J genes are TRBV14 and TRBJ2-2; D is unresolved. The receptor was isolated from a woman aged 40 to 50 in good health and CMV-seropositive. In nucleotides, the CDR3 is TGTGCCAGCAGCCCCAAAACTACGTACACCGGGGAGCTGTTTTTT. Amino acid sequence: CASSPKTTYTGELFF.